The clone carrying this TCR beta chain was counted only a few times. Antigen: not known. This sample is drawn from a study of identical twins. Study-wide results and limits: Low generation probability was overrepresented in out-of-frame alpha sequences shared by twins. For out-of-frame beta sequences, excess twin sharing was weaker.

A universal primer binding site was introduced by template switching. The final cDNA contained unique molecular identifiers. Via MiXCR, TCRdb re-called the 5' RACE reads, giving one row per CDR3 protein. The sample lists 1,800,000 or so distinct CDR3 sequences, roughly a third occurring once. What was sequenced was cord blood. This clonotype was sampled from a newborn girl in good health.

CDR3 DNA: TGTGCCAGCAGCTATGGCCCTTACACAGATACGCAGTATTTT. Its protein is CASSYGPYTDTQYF. This rearrangement joins TRBV7-9 to TRBJ2-3; D not certain. V dropped 4 bases and J dropped 2 bases, with 10 bases sitting between them. Per the germline V gene, CDR1 is SEHNR and CDR2 is FQNEAQ (reference sequence). The CDR3 consists of 14 residues.